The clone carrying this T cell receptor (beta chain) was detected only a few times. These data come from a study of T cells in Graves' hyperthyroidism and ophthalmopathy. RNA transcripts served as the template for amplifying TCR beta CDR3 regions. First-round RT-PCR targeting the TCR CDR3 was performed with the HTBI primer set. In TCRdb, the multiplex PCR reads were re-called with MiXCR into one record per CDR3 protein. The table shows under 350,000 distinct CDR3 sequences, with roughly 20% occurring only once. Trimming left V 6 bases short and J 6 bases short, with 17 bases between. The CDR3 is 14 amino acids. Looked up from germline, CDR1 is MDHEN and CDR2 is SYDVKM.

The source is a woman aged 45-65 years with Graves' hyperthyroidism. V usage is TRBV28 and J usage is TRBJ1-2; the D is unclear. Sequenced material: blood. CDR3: CASSRTAVSNGYTF. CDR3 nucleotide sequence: TGTGCCAGCAGCCGCACGGCGGTCTCGAATGGCTACACCTTC.